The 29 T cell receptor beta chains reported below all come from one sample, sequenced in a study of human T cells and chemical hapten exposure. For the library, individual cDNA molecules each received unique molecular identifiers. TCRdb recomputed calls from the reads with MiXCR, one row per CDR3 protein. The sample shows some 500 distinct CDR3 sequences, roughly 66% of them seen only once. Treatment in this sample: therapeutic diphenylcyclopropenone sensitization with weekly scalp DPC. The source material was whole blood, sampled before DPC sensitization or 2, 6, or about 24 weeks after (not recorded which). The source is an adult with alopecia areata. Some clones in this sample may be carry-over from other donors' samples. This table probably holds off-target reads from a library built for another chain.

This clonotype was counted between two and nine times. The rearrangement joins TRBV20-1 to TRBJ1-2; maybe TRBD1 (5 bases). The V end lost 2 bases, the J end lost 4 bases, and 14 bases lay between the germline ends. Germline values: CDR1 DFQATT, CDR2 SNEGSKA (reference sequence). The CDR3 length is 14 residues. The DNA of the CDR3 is TGCAGTGCTAGAAAAACCGGGACGCGCTATGGCTACACCTTC. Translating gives CSARKTGTRYGYTF.

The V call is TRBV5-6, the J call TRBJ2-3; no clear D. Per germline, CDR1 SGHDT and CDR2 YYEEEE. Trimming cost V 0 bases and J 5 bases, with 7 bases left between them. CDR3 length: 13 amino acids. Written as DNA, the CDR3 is TGTGCCAGCAGCTTGGGACCTGGAGATACGCAGTATTTT. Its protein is CASSLGPGDTQYF.

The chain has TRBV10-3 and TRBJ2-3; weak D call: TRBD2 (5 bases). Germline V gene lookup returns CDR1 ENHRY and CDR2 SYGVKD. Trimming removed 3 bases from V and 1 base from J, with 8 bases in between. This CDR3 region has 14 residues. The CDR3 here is CAISEADRTDTQYF. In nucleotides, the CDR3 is TGTGCCATCAGTGAAGCGGACCGCACAGATACGCAGTATTTT.

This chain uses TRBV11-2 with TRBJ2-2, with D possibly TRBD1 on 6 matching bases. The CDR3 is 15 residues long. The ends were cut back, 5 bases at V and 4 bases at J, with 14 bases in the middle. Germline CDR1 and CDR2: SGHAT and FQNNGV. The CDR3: CASSPVKQGTGELFF. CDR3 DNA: TGTGCCAGCAGCCCCGTTAAACAGGGCACCGGGGAGCTGTTTTTT.

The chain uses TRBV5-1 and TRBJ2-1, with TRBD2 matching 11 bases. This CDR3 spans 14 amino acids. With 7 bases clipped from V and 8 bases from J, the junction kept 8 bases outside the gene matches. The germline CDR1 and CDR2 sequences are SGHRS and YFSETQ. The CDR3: CASEIAGGQDEQFF. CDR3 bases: TGCGCCAGCGAAATAGCGGGGGGGCAAGATGAGCAGTTCTTC. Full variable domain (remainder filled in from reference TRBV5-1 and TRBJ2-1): KAGVTQTPRYLIKTRGQQVTLSCSPISGHRSVSWYQQTPGQGLQFLFEYFSETQRNKGNFPGRFSGRQFSNSRSEMNVSTLELGDSALYLCASEIAGGQDEQFFGPGTRLTVL.

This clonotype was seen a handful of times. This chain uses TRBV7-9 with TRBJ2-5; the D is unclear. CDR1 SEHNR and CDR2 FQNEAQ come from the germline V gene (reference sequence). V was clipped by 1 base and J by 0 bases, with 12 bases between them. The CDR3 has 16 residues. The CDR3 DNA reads TGTGCCAGCAGCTTAGGCTCACTGCTGTACCAAGAGACCCAGTACTTC. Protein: CASSLGSLLYQETQYF. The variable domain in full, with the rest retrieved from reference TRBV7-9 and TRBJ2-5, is DTGVSQNPRHKITKRGQNVTFRCDPISEHNRLYWYRQTLGQGPEFLTYFQNEAQLEKSRLLSDRFSAERPKGSFSTLEIQRTEQGDSAMYLCASSLGSLLYQETQYFGPGTRLLVL.

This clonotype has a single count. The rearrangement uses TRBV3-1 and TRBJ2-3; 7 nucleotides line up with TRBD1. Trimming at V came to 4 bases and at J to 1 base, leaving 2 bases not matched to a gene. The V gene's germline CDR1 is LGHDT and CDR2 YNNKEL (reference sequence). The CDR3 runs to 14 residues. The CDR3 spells CASSLGQGTDTQYF. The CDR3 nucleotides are TGTGCCAGCAGCCTAGGACAGGGCACAGATACGCAGTATTTT.

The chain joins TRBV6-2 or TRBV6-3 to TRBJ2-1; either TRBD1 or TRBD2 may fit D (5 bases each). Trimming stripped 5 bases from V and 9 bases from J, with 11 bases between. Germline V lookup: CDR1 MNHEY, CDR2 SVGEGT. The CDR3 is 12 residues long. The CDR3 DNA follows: TGTGCCAGCAGTCGGGACGGCGGTGAGCAGTTCTTC. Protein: CASSRDGGEQFF.

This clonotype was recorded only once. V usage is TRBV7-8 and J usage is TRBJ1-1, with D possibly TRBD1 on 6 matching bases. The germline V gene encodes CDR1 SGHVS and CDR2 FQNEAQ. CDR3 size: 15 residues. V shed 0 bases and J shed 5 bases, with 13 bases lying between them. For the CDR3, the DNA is TGTGCCAGCAGCTTAGCCGGGGGGGCGAGTACTGAAGCTTTCTTT. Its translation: CASSLAGGASTEAFF.

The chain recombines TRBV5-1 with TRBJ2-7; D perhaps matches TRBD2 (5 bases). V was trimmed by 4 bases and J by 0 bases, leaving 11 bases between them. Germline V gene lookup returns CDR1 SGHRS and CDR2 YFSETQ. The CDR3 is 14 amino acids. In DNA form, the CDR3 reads TGCGCCAGCAGCACCTCCGGGGACTCCTACGAGCAGTACTTC. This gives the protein CASSTSGDSYEQYF. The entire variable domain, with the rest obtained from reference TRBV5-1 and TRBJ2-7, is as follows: KAGVTQTPRYLIKTRGQQVTLSCSPISGHRSVSWYQQTPGQGLQFLFEYFSETQRNKGNFPGRFSGRQFSNSRSEMNVSTLELGDSALYLCASSTSGDSYEQYFGPGTRLTVT.

The CDR3 nucleotides read TGTGCCACCAGCACGGACCGGGCCGCCAATGAGCAGTTCTTC. Protein product: CATSTDRAANEQFF. V and J are TRBV15 and TRBJ2-1; D remains ambiguous. Germline V gene lookup returns CDR1 LNHNV and CDR2 YYDKDF (reference sequence). The CDR3 runs 14 residues. Trimming shortened V by 4 bases and J by 6 bases, and 13 bases separated the two germline ends.

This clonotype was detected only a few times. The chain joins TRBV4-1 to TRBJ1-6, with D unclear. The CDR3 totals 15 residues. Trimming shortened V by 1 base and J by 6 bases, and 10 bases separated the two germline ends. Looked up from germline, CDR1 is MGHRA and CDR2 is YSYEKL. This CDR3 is CASSQGAPGNSPLHF. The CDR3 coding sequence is TGCGCCAGCAGCCAAGGGGCCCCGGGTAATTCACCCCTCCACTTT.

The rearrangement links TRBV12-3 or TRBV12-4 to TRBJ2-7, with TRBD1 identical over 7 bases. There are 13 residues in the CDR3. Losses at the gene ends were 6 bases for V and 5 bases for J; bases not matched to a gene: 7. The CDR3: CASSGQVLHEQYF. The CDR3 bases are TGTGCCAGCAGCGGACAGGTTCTCCACGAGCAGTACTTC.

The CDR3 region is CASSDSLSNQPQHF. CDR3 DNA: TGTGCCAGCAGTGATAGTTTAAGCAATCAGCCCCAGCATTTT. The J gene is TRBJ1-5, the V gene TRBV2; the D is unclear. CDR1 is SNHLY, CDR2 FYNNEI, per germline. The CDR3 covers 14 residues. Trimming left V 3 bases short and J 1 base short, with 7 bases between.

The CDR3 is CASSYTAGTSGYYEQYF. The CDR3 nucleotides are TGTGCCAGCAGTTACACGGCCGGGACTAGCGGCTACTACGAGCAGTACTTC. The chain combines TRBV6-5 with TRBJ2-7, with 11 bases matching TRBD2. The CDR3 sequence is 17 residues long. Germline-derived CDR1 and CDR2 are MNHEY and SVGAGI. Unmatched junction bases numbered 9, after V lost 2 bases and J lost 3 bases.

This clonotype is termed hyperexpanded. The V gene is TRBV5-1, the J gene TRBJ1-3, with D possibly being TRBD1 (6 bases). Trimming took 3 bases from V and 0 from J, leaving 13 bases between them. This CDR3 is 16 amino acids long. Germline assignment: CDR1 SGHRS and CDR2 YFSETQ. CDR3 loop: CASSSDSQSSGNTIYF. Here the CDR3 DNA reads TGCGCCAGCAGCTCGGACAGTCAGTCCTCTGGAAACACCATATATTTT. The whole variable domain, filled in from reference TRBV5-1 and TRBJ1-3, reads KAGVTQTPRYLIKTRGQQVTLSCSPISGHRSVSWYQQTPGQGLQFLFEYFSETQRNKGNFPGRFSGRQFSNSRSEMNVSTLELGDSALYLCASSSDSQSSGNTIYFGEGSWLTVV.

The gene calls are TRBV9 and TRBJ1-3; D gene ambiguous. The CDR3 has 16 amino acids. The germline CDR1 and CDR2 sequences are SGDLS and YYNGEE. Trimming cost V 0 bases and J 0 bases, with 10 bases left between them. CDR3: CASSVGVLSSGNTIYF. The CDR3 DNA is TGTGCCAGCAGCGTAGGAGTCCTGAGCTCTGGAAACACCATATATTTT.

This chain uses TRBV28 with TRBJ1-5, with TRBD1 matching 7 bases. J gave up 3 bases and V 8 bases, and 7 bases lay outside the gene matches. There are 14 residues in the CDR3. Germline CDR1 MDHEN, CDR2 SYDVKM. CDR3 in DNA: TGTGCCAGCTTACAGACAGGGTCCAATCAGCCCCAGCATTTT. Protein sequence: CASLQTGSNQPQHF.

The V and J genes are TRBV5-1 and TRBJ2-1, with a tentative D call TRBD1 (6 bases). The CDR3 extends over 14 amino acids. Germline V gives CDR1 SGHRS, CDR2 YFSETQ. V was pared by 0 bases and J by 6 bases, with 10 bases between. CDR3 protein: CASSLAGQPNEQFF. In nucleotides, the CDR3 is TGCGCCAGCAGCTTGGCCGGACAGCCCAATGAGCAGTTCTTC.

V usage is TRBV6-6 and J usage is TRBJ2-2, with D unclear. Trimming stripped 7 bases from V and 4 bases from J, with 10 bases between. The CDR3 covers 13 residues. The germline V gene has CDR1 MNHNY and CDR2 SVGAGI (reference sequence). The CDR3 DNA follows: TGTGCCAGCAACAGACTGTTCACCGGGGAGCTGTTTTTT. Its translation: CASNRLFTGELFF.

CDR3 in DNA: TGCGCCAGCAGCTTGGCCCCCCAGGGGACAACAGATACGCAGTATTTT. Its translation: CASSLAPQGTTDTQYF. The chain carries TRBV5-1 and TRBJ2-3; D may be TRBD1 (6 bases). Germline V CDR1 and CDR2: SGHRS, YFSETQ. CDR3 length equals 16 residues. Between the trimmed V and J ends, which lost 0 bases and 3 bases, there was a span of 14 bases.

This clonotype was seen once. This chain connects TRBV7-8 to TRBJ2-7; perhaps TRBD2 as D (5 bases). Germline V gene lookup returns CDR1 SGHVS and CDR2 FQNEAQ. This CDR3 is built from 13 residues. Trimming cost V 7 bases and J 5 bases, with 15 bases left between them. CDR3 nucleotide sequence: TGTGCCAGCACGATCGGGGTAGCTCACGAGCAGTACTTC. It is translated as CASTIGVAHEQYF. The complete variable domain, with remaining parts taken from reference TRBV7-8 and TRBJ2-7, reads GAGVSQSPRYKVAKRGQDVALRCDPISGHVSLFWYQQALGQGPEFLTYFQNEAQLDKSGLPSDRFFAERPEGSVSTLKIQRTQQEDSAVYLCASTIGVAHEQYFGPGTRLTVT.

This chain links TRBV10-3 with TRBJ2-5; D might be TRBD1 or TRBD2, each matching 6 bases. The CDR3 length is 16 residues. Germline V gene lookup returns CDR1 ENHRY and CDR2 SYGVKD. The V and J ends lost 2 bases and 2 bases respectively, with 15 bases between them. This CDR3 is CAISEAGHTFQETQYF. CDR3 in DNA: TGTGCCATCAGTGAGGCGGGACATACCTTTCAAGAGACCCAGTACTTC.

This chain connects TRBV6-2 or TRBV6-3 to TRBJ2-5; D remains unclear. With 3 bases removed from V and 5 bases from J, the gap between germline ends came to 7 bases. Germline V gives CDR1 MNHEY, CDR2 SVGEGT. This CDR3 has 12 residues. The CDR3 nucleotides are TGTGCCAGCAGTTATGGTACCGAGACCCAGTACTTC. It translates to CASSYGTETQYF.

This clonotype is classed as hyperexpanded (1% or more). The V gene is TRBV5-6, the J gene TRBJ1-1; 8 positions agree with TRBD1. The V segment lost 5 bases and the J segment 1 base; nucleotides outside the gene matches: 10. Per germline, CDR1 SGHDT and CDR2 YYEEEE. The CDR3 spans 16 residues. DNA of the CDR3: TGTGCCAGCAGTACATATGGGACAGGAGGGAACACTGAAGCTTTCTTT. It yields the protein CASSTYGTGGNTEAFF.

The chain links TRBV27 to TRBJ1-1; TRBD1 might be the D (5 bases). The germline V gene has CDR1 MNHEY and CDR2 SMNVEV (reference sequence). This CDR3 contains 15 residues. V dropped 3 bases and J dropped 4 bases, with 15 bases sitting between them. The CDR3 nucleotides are TGTGCCAGCAGTTTTGGGGCGGGGGGGGGCACTGAAGCTTTCTTT. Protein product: CASSFGAGGGTEAFF.

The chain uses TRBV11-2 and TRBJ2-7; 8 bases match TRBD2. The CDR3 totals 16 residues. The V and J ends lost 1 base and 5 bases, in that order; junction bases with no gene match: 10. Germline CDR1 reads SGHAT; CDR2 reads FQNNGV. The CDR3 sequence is CASSLGPSGSLHEQYF. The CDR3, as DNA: TGTGCCAGCAGCTTAGGGCCTAGCGGGTCCCTCCACGAGCAGTACTTC.

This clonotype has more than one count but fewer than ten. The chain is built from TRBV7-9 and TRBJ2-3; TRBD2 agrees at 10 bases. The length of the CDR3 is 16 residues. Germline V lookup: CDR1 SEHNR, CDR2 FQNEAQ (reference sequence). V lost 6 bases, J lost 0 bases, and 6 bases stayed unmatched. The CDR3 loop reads CASRRLAGLSTDTQYF. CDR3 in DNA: TGTGCCAGCAGGCGACTAGCGGGCCTTAGCACAGATACGCAGTATTTT.

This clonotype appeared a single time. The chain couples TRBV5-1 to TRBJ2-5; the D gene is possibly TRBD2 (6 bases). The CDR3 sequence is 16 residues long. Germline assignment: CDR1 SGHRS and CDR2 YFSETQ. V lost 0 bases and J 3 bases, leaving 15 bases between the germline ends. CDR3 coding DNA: TGCGCCAGCAGCTTGGCCAACCAGGGACTGGAAGAGACCCAGTACTTC. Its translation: CASSLANQGLEETQYF.